The rows below give T cell receptor beta chains drawn from one sample of a study of regulatory T cells in long-lasting Graves disease. TCRdb redid the calling of the multiplex PCR reads with MiXCR, one entry per CDR3 protein. The profile shows roughly 250,000 distinct CDR3 sequences, around 19% of them singletons. This sample also belongs to another study, concerning T cells in Graves' hyperthyroidism and ophthalmopathy.

The source material was peripheral blood mononuclear cells (PBMCs), sampled at new diagnosis, from a patient treated with antithyroid drugs. These receptors were obtained from a woman aged 25 to 45 with Graves disease. Both conserved end residues are part of each CDR3. The D gene is left open where the match is weak. Clone size is not always given. Where it is, it says once, few, many or a class for expanded clones.

d_gene | abundance | j_gene | v_gene | CDR3aa | CDR3nt
NA | few | TRBJ2-6 | TRBV5-1 | CASSPDAGAGANVLTF | TGCGCCAGCAGCCCCGACGCAGGGGCCGGGGCCAACGTCCTGACTTTC
NA | many | TRBJ1-2 | TRBV18 | CASSPTIDGGYTF | TGTGCCAGCTCACCAACAATTGACGGCGGCTACACCTTC
TRBD1 | many | TRBJ1-2 | TRBV10-1 | CASSEGTGFGYTF | TGCGCCAGCAGTGAGGGGACAGGGTTCGGCTACACCTTC
TRBD2 | few | TRBJ2-3 | TRBV5-5 | CASSFLAGGTDTQYF | TGTGCCAGCAGCTTCTTAGCGGGGGGCACAGATACGCAGTATTTT
NA | NA | TRBJ1-1 | TRBV20-1 | CSAFGGGRTEAFF | TGCAGTGCTTTTGGGGGCGGGCGAACTGAAGCTTTCTTT
NA | NA | TRBJ1-2 | TRBV7-9 | CASSSRPQGFYGYTF | TGTGCCAGCAGCTCTCGACCTCAGGGCTTCTATGGCTACACCTTC
NA | many | TRBJ2-3 | TRBV29-1 | CSSDVGADTQYF | TGCAGCTCGGACGTCGGGGCAGATACGCAGTATTTT
NA | many | TRBJ2-5 | TRBV7-9 | CASSPSMGLDQETQYF | TGTGCCAGCAGCCCTAGTATGGGACTGGACCAAGAGACCCAGTACTTC
TRBD1 | NA | TRBJ1-5 | TRBV9 | CASSAKDRGTQPQHF | TGTGCCAGCAGCGCCAAAGACAGGGGCACTCAGCCCCAGCATTTT
TRBD1 | many | TRBJ1-1 | TRBV2 | CASSAGRGALNTEAFF | TGTGCCAGCAGTGCGGGCAGGGGGGCCCTGAACACTGAAGCTTTCTTT
NA | many | TRBJ2-5 | TRBV6-1 | CASINREETQYF | TGTGCCAGCATTAACAGGGAAGAGACCCAGTACTTC
NA | many | TRBJ2-7 | TRBV20-1 | CSARIYRGYEQYF | TGCAGTGCTAGAATTTACCGGGGGTACGAGCAGTACTTC
NA | NA | TRBJ1-1 | TRBV18 | CASSSEPGTEAFF | TGTGCCAGCTCATCCGAGCCGGGCACTGAAGCTTTCTTT
TRBD1 | many | TRBJ1-1 | TRBV12-3/TRBV12-4 | CASSLRQGVTEAFF | TGTGCCAGCAGTTTGCGACAGGGGGTCACTGAAGCTTTCTTT
NA | many | TRBJ1-2 | TRBV29-1 | CSVADPRGGYTF | TGCAGCGTCGCTGACCCTAGGGGAGGCTACACCTTC
TRBD1 | once | TRBJ1-6 | TRBV5-1 | CASSLRGTDNPPLHF | TGCGCCAGCAGCTTGAGGGGGACAGATAATCCACCCCTCCACTTT
TRBD2 | many | TRBJ2-1 | TRBV6-5 | CASSYSGTSNNEQFF | TGTGCCAGCAGTTACTCCGGGACTAGCAACAATGAGCAGTTCTTC
TRBD1 | many | TRBJ2-2 | TRBV6-1 | CASSDHRDRNTGELFF | TGTGCCAGCAGTGACCACCGGGACAGGAACACCGGGGAGCTGTTTTTT
NA | many | TRBJ2-2 | TRBV2 | CASRADMRAGELFF | TGTGCCAGCAGAGCTGATATGAGAGCCGGGGAGCTGTTTTTT
NA | few | TRBJ1-3 | TRBV5-1 | CASSLDATAGNTIYF | TGCGCCAGCAGCTTGGACGCGACAGCTGGAAACACCATATATTTT
TRBD2 | NA | TRBJ2-1 | TRBV24-1 | CATSVGAGGGNYNEQFF | TGTGCCACCAGTGTAGGGGCCGGGGGGGGGAATTACAATGAGCAGTTCTTC
NA | many | TRBJ1-2 | TRBV29-1 | CSTDGGYYGYTF | TGCAGCACCGACGGCGGCTACTATGGCTACACCTTC
NA | many | TRBJ2-7 | TRBV6-1 | CASSEASAYEQYF | TGTGCCAGCAGTGAAGCGTCGGCCTACGAGCAGTACTTC
TRBD1 | many | TRBJ1-5 | TRBV18 | CASSPDRARQPQHF | TGTGCCAGCTCACCGGACAGGGCCCGTCAGCCCCAGCATTTT
TRBD2 | many | TRBJ2-1 | TRBV18 | CASSRWGGTEQFF | TGTGCCAGCTCACGCTGGGGGGGGACTGAGCAGTTCTTC
NA | many | TRBJ2-1 | TRBV6-2/TRBV6-3 | CASSSGGGGLLNEQFF | TGTGCCAGCAGTTCAGGGGGGGGCGGACTACTCAATGAGCAGTTCTTC
NA | NA | TRBJ1-2 | TRBV7-9 | CASSLATSYTF | TGTGCCAGCAGCTTGGCCACCAGCTACACCTTC
NA | many | TRBJ1-3 | TRBV18 | CASSSARENSGNTIYF | TGTGCCAGCTCCTCGGCTAGGGAAAACTCTGGAAACACCATATATTTT
NA | many | TRBJ1-1 | TRBV19 | CASISGWGNTEAFF | TGTGCCAGTATCTCTGGTTGGGGAAACACTGAAGCTTTCTTT
TRBD1 | many | TRBJ2-2 | TRBV11-2 | CASRRTGGTGELFF | TGTGCCAGCAGGCGGACAGGGGGCACCGGGGAGCTGTTTTTT
NA | many | TRBJ1-1 | TRBV2 | CASGPGMGTEAFF | TGTGCCAGCGGTCCGGGAATGGGCACTGAAGCTTTCTTT
NA | many | TRBJ1-1 | TRBV15 | CATSRDQVQGGINTEAFF | TGTGCCACCAGCAGAGATCAAGTCCAGGGTGGAATTAACACTGAAGCTTTCTTT
NA | many | TRBJ1-1 | TRBV9 | CASSVGVGANTEAFF | TGTGCCAGCAGCGTAGGTGTGGGAGCCAACACTGAAGCTTTCTTT
TRBD1 | many | TRBJ2-3 | TRBV20-1 | CSARDFDRGADTQYF | TGCAGTGCTAGAGATTTCGACAGGGGGGCAGATACGCAGTATTTT
TRBD2 | NA | TRBJ2-1 | TRBV29-1 | CSAEGVGGLAGVEVEQFF | TGCAGCGCTGAGGGGGTGGGGGGATTAGCGGGAGTAGAGGTTGAGCAGTTCTTC
TRBD1 | many | TRBJ1-5 | TRBV19 | CASTGDRDWGPQHF | TGTGCCAGTACAGGGGACAGGGATTGGGGGCCCCAGCATTTT
NA | many | TRBJ2-7 | TRBV27 | CASSLSDSYEQYF | TGTGCCAGCAGTTTATCGGACAGCTACGAGCAGTACTTC
NA | many | TRBJ1-2 | TRBV20-1 | CSARDLVGQYYGYTF | TGCAGTGCTAGAGATCTTGTAGGACAGTACTATGGCTACACCTTC
TRBD2 | many | TRBJ2-1 | TRBV7-8 | CASSLAPSGAYNEQFF | TGTGCCAGCAGCTTAGCTCCTAGCGGGGCCTACAATGAGCAGTTCTTC
NA | many | TRBJ1-6 | TRBV2 | CAIKTQADHSPLHF | TGTGCCATCAAGACACAGGCCGATCATTCACCCCTCCACTTT
TRBD1 | few | TRBJ1-1 | TRBV27 | CASSSLGQGISEAFF | TGTGCCAGCAGTTCGTTGGGACAGGGAATCTCAGAAGCTTTCTTT
TRBD2 | NA | TRBJ2-2 | TRBV7-3 | CASSPQGRTSGGELFF | TGTGCCAGCAGCCCTCAAGGGCGGACTAGCGGGGGGGAGCTGTTTTTT
NA | NA | TRBJ1-3 | TRBV19 | CASRRSGFPGNTIYF | TGTGCCAGTAGACGTTCAGGATTTCCCGGAAACACCATATATTTT
NA | few | TRBJ2-5 | TRBV12-5 | CASGEQETQYF | TGTGCTAGTGGTGAACAAGAGACCCAGTACTTC
NA | many | TRBJ1-1 | TRBV25-1 | CASSEEADLQRGLAFF | TGTGCCAGCAGTGAAGAAGCAGACCTACAGAGGGGGTTAGCTTTCTTT
TRBD2 | many | TRBJ2-7 | TRBV4-2 | CASSHNSGTAYEQYF | TGTGCCAGCAGCCACAATAGCGGGACCGCCTACGAGCAGTACTTC
TRBD1 | few | TRBJ1-2 | TRBV11-3 | CASSLLPGQGRGGYTF | TGTGCCAGCAGCTTACTTCCGGGACAGGGGAGAGGTGGCTACACCTTC
TRBD1 | many | TRBJ1-2 | TRBV10-3 | CAINGTAQGSGYTF | TGTGCCATCAATGGGACAGCCCAGGGGAGTGGCTACACCTTC
NA | few | TRBJ1-4 | TRBV4-1 | CASSQLTGTNEKLFF | TGCGCCAGCAGCCAACTTACAGGGACTAATGAAAAACTGTTTTTT
TRBD1 | NA | TRBJ2-3 | TRBV6-2/TRBV6-3 | CASSLRPAGTVSTDTQYF | TGTGCCAGCAGTTTGCGCCCCGCCGGGACAGTTAGCACAGATACGCAGTATTTT
NA | many | TRBJ1-3 | TRBV20-1 | CSARVAPTGFGNTIYF | TGCAGTGCTAGAGTCGCACCTACAGGGTTCGGAAACACCATATATTTT
NA | many | TRBJ1-1 | TRBV6-1 | CASKRRLGEHTEAFF | TGTGCCAGCAAGCGGAGGCTCGGGGAACACACTGAAGCTTTCTTT
NA | many | TRBJ2-7 | TRBV5-5 | CASSLRGEGYEQYF | TGTGCCAGCAGCTTGAGAGGGGAAGGCTACGAGCAGTACTTC
NA | few | TRBJ1-5 | TRBV7-6 | CASSLAPRDQPQHF | TGTGCCAGCAGCTTAGCCCCCCGGGATCAGCCCCAGCATTTT
NA | NA | TRBJ1-1 | TRBV7-9 | CVSQKGGEAFF | TGTGTCAGCCAGAAGGGGGGGGAAGCTTTCTTT
NA | few | TRBJ1-5 | TRBV20-1 | CSASGIQPQHF | TGCAGTGCTAGTGGAATTCAGCCCCAGCATTTT
TRBD1 | many | TRBJ1-6 | TRBV27 | CASSSKTGQLSF | TGTGCCAGCAGTTCCAAGACGGGACAGTTGAGTTTT
TRBD1 | few | TRBJ2-3 | TRBV7-2 | CASRPPGQSPDTQCF | TGTGCCAGCAGACCACCGGGACAGAGTCCAGATACGCAGTGTTTT
TRBD2 | many | TRBJ2-5 | TRBV5-1 | CASSLGGLAGEETQYF | TGCGCCAGCAGCTTGGGGGGACTAGCGGGAGAAGAGACCCAGTACTTC
NA | many | TRBJ2-7 | TRBV20-1 | CSAIGGAGSYEQYF | TGCAGTGCTATTGGGGGCGCGGGCTCCTACGAGCAGTACTTC